The next 14 T cell receptor beta chains were all read from a single sample in a study of T cell responses to AZD1222 COVID-19 vaccine. Repertoires were generated with immunoSEQ multiplex PCR, while TCRdb's copy carries only in-frame clones and drops some. The sample holds 95,000 to 100,000 clones, 86% seen once. The specimen was peripheral blood, collected on day 0 of AZD1222 vaccination. Receptor source: an adult in good health.

This clone is a singleton in its sample. This chain uses TRBV5-1 with TRBJ2-3, with D possibly TRBD2 on 6 matching bases. Germline CDR1 and CDR2: SGHRS and YFSETQ. V lost 2 bases to trimming and J lost 4 bases, with 8 bases between them. CDR3 length: 13 residues. For the CDR3, the DNA is TGCGCCAGCAGCTTATGGGGGGCAGATACGCAGTATTTT. Translating gives CASSLWGADTQYF.

This chain uses TRBV7-9 with TRBJ1-1; a weak D match, TRBD1 (5 bases). This CDR3 has 14 residues. The V gene's germline CDR1 is SEHNR and CDR2 FQNEAQ (reference sequence). Trimming cost V 5 bases and J 1 base, with 11 bases left between them. CDR3 sequence (DNA): TGTGCCAGCAGCCAGCGGGACGGGAACACTGAAGCTTTCTTT. As protein: CASSQRDGNTEAFF.

CDR3 nucleotides: TGTGCCAGCAGCTTAAGTTTTCGAGGAGGCACTGAAGCTTTCTTT. Protein sequence: CASSLSFRGGTEAFF. The rearrangement joins TRBV11-2 to TRBJ1-1; D unresolved. CDR1 SGHAT and CDR2 FQNNGV come from the germline V gene. Trimming pared 2 bases from V and 4 bases from J, leaving 14 bases between. The CDR3 totals 15 residues.

The chain has TRBV2 and TRBJ1-1, with 7 positions matching TRBD1. CDR3 size: 12 residues. V trimming: 6 bases; J trimming: 8 bases; junction bases outside the gene matches: 6. Germline V gene lookup returns CDR1 SNHLY and CDR2 FYNNEI. In DNA, the CDR3 is TGTGCCAGCAGGGAGGGACAGATAGAAGCTTTCTTT. This encodes CASREGQIEAFF.

The table lists this clone with a few counts. The chain links TRBV5-1 to TRBJ2-2; D might be TRBD1 (5 bases). The germline V gene encodes CDR1 SGHRS and CDR2 YFSETQ. The CDR3 has 18 amino acids. V lost 0 bases, J lost 4 bases, and 19 bases lay in between. CDR3: CASSLAMRTLLGTGELFF. CDR3 bases: TGCGCCAGCAGCTTGGCCATGAGGACATTGTTGGGCACCGGGGAGCTGTTTTTT.

The chain has TRBV28 and TRBJ1-2, with D perhaps TRBD1 (5 bases). Germline V gene lookup returns CDR1 MDHEN and CDR2 SYDVKM. V was clipped by 3 bases and J by 2 bases, with 7 bases between them. This CDR3 has 13 residues. CDR3 sequence (DNA): TGTGCCAGCAGTTTCGGGGACAACTATGGCTACACCTTC. Encoded protein: CASSFGDNYGYTF.

Only a few counts were recorded for this clone. The chain joins TRBV10-3 to TRBJ1-5, with D possibly TRBD1 on 5 matching bases. V shed 2 bases and J shed 5 bases, with 10 bases lying between them. This CDR3 has 14 amino acids. Per the germline V gene, CDR1 is ENHRY and CDR2 is SYGVKD. The CDR3 reads CAISEGAGDQPQHF. Here the CDR3 DNA reads TGTGCCATCAGTGAGGGGGCAGGAGATCAGCCCCAGCATTTT.

The V and J genes are TRBV28 and TRBJ1-1; 9 bases are shared with TRBD1. V lost 2 bases to trimming and J lost 5 bases; unmatched junction nucleotides: 9. Germline-derived CDR1 and CDR2 are MDHEN and SYDVKM. This CDR3 is built from 16 residues. The CDR3 nucleotides are TGTGCCAGCAGTTTAGGGGGACAGGGTCGGGGAACTGAAGCTTTCTTT. The encoded protein is CASSLGGQGRGTEAFF.

The chain employs TRBV5-1 and TRBJ1-1; no reliable D call. The V and J ends lost 0 bases and 3 bases respectively, with 12 bases between them. The CDR3 has 15 amino acids. From germline, CDR1 is SGHRS and CDR2 YFSETQ. CDR3 residues: CASSLGRVPDTEAFF. CDR3 coding DNA: TGCGCCAGCAGCTTGGGAAGGGTGCCGGACACTGAAGCTTTCTTT.

J is TRBJ1-1 and V is TRBV21-1. TRBV21-1 is flagged as a pseudogene. The CDR3 contains 15 residues. DNA of the CDR3: TGTGCCAGCAGCAAAGGAGAGAGGGTGAGCACTGAAGCTTTCTTT. Protein: CASSKGERVSTEAFF.

The V gene is TRBV4-2, the J gene TRBJ1-1, with a tentative D call TRBD1 (5 bases). Germline CDR1 reads LGHNA; CDR2 reads YNFKEQ. This CDR3 is built from 19 residues. Between the trimmed V and J ends, which lost 6 bases and 0 bases, there was a span of 26 bases. The CDR3 bases are TGTGCCAGCAGTCTCTGGAGAAGGGGCGCGTCGAACCTGAACACTGAAGCTTTCTTT. The encoded protein is CASSLWRRGASNLNTEAFF.

The chain links TRBV5-1 to TRBJ1-6, with D perhaps TRBD1 (5 bases). The V gene's germline CDR1 is SGHRS and CDR2 YFSETQ. This CDR3 has 15 amino acids. Trimming left V 5 bases short and J 5 bases short, with 14 bases between. CDR3 loop: CASRLSGGNNSPLHF. The DNA for the CDR3 is TGCGCCAGCAGACTCAGCGGGGGGAATAATTCACCCCTCCACTTT.

This clone was picked up many times. The V and J genes are TRBV2 and TRBJ2-7; tentative D call: TRBD2 (5 bases). V was trimmed by 5 bases and J by 6 bases, leaving 11 bases between them. Germline assignment: CDR1 SNHLY and CDR2 FYNNEI. The CDR3 length is 12 residues. CDR3 nucleotides: TGTGCCAGCAGTCGCGAAGCGGTCGAGCAGTACTTC. It is translated as CASSREAVEQYF.

This chain connects TRBV28 to TRBJ2-6; tentatively, D is TRBD1 or TRBD2 (5 bases each). Germline V gene lookup returns CDR1 MDHEN and CDR2 SYDVKM. V was shortened by 8 bases and J by 2 bases, with 16 bases between the two germline ends. This CDR3 region has 16 residues. The CDR3 loop is CASLPLGVAGANVLTF. The CDR3 DNA sequence: TGTGCCAGCTTACCCCTGGGGGTTGCTGGGGCCAACGTCCTGACTTTC.